The next 30 T cell receptor beta chains were all read from a single sample in a study of Tregs in tolerant kidney transplant recipients. Libraries were prepared by immunoSEQ multiplex PCR; TCRdb keeps only in-frame clonotypes and omits some of them. The sample has 15,000 to 20,000 clones; around 55% are singletons. These receptors lack a known antigen. The sample consisted of Tregs from blood cultured with allogeneic cells. The receptors shown here come from a human donor in good health.

V usage is TRBV2 and J usage is TRBJ2-1, with unresolved D. The CDR3 is 12 residues long. Germline V gene sequence: CDR1 SNHLY, CDR2 FYNNEI. V was cut by 8 bases and J by 6 bases, with 11 bases left in between. The DNA of the CDR3 is TGTGCCAGCGGGAAAACTCTCAATGAGCAGTTCTTC. Translation: CASGKTLNEQFF. The full variable domain, in which reference TRBV2 and TRBJ2-1 provide the parts outside the CDR3, is EPEVTQTPSHQVTQMGQEVILRCVPISNHLYFYWYRQILGQKVEFLVSFYNNEISEKSEIFDDQFSVERPDGSNFTLKIRSTKLEDSAMYFCASGKTLNEQFFGPGTRLTVL.

This clone has more than one count but fewer than ten. This chain joins TRBV5-1 and TRBJ2-2; D is unclear. The CDR3 is 15 residues long. V was clipped by 0 bases and J by 6 bases, with 12 bases between them. Per germline, CDR1 SGHRS and CDR2 YFSETQ. The CDR3 loop reads CASSLASRAPGELFF. Here the CDR3 DNA reads TGCGCCAGCAGCTTGGCCTCAAGGGCCCCCGGGGAGCTGTTTTTT.

The rearrangement links TRBV27 to TRBJ1-1, with D hard to call. Between the trimmed V and J ends, which lost 3 bases and 5 bases, there was a span of 10 bases. Germline CDR1 MNHEY, CDR2 SMNVEV (reference sequence). This CDR3 is 13 amino acids long. The CDR3 coding sequence is TGTGCCAGCAGTTTGACAAGTCGAACTGAAGCTTTCTTT. As protein: CASSLTSRTEAFF.

J is TRBJ2-1 and V is TRBV9; either TRBD1 or TRBD2 may supply D (6 bases each). Germline V gives CDR1 SGDLS, CDR2 YYNGEE. The CDR3 loop spans 19 amino acids. The V end lost 0 bases, the J end lost 4 bases, and 23 bases lay between the germline ends. CDR3 sequence reads: CASSVGILPGAGKYNEQFF. In DNA form, the CDR3 reads TGTGCCAGCAGCGTAGGAATTTTGCCGGGGGCGGGGAAGTACAATGAGCAGTTCTTC.

The chain recombines TRBV20-1 with TRBJ2-1; D gene ambiguous. Germline-derived CDR1 and CDR2 are DFQATT and SNEGSKA (reference sequence). CDR3 length equals 11 residues. With 5 bases removed from V and 4 bases from J, the gap between germline ends came to 6 bases. The CDR3 sequence: CSAQSYNEQFF. The CDR3 DNA is TGCAGTGCTCAATCATACAATGAGCAGTTCTTC.

This clone was observed a handful of times. The CDR3 nucleotides are TGCGCCAGCAGTGAAATAGCGATAAGAGAAGACGAGCAGTACTTC. Translating it yields CASSEIAIREDEQYF. V is TRBV10-1 and J is TRBJ2-7, with a possible D match to TRBD2 (5 bases). There are 15 residues in the CDR3. V gave up 3 bases and J gave up 5 bases, with 17 bases separating them. Looked up from germline, CDR1 is WNHNN and CDR2 is SYGVQD (reference sequence).

This clone was counted ten times or more. The chain employs TRBV29-1 and TRBJ2-6; possibly TRBD1 or TRBD2 for D (5 bases each). Looked up from germline, CDR1 is SQVTM and CDR2 is ANQGSEA. The CDR3 is made up of 14 amino acids. Trimming took off 7 bases at V and 3 bases at J, with 13 bases between the two ends. This CDR3 is CSAREGHGANVLTF. For the CDR3, the DNA is TGCAGCGCTCGCGAGGGGCATGGGGCCAACGTCCTGACTTTC.

J is TRBJ2-3 and V is TRBV7-9; D is uncertain. Germline CDR1 reads SEHNR; CDR2 reads FQNEAQ (reference sequence). V lost 8 bases and J lost 4, with 1 base in between. CDR3 length equals 9 residues. CDR3 region: CASPDTQYF. CDR3 nucleotides: TGTGCCAGCCCAGATACGCAGTATTTT.

This clone was counted once. The chain couples TRBV27 to TRBJ1-3; D might be TRBD1 (5 bases). V dropped 6 bases and J dropped 7 bases, with 13 bases sitting between them. Germline-derived CDR1 and CDR2 are MNHEY and SMNVEV (reference sequence). The CDR3 has 13 residues. The CDR3 region is CASRQAGSNTIYF. CDR3 in DNA: TGTGCCAGCAGGCAAGCAGGGTCCAACACCATATATTTT.

This chain connects TRBV2 to TRBJ2-5; 10 bases line up with TRBD2. The trim removed 8 bases at V and 5 bases at J, leaving 11 bases unmatched. The germline CDR1 and CDR2 sequences are SNHLY and FYNNEI. The CDR3 extends over 15 amino acids. CDR3 in amino acids: CASLGSGGFEETQYF. The CDR3 DNA is TGTGCCAGCTTAGGTAGCGGGGGGTTCGAGGAGACCCAGTACTTC.

This clone was counted at least ten times. The chain uses TRBV5-4 and TRBJ2-3; D is undetermined. Germline V lookup: CDR1 SGHNT, CDR2 YYREEE (reference sequence). This CDR3 comprises 15 residues. The V gene lost 1 base and the J gene lost 0 bases, with 9 bases spanning the gap. CDR3 in amino acids: CASSLYPTSTDTQYF. CDR3 sequence (DNA): TGTGCCAGCAGCTTGTACCCCACAAGCACAGATACGCAGTATTTT.

In its sample, this clone ranks as medium-sized. This rearrangement joins TRBV7-6 to TRBJ1-1; D is undetermined. The CDR3 totals 13 residues. Germline V gives CDR1 SGHVS, CDR2 FNYEAQ. With 5 bases removed from V and 4 bases from J, the gap between germline ends came to 11 bases. The CDR3 DNA reads TGTGCCAGCAGCGCCCTAGTCGGCACTGAAGCTTTCTTT. It specifies CASSALVGTEAFF.

This clone has just one count. The chain employs TRBV7-7 and TRBJ2-6; D unclear. Between the trimmed V and J ends, which lost 5 bases and 5 bases, there was a span of 19 bases. CDR3 size: 17 residues. The V gene's germline CDR1 is SSHAT and CDR2 FNYEAQ (reference sequence). The CDR3 bases are TGTGCCAGCAGCATACTCATGCCACAAAGTCGGGCCAACGTCCTGACTTTC. This encodes CASSILMPQSRANVLTF.

In nucleotides, the CDR3 is TGTGCCAGCAAGTTAACGGCTGGGTATCGTGATGGCTACACCTTC. Protein: CASKLTAGYRDGYTF. The chain links TRBV2 to TRBJ1-2; D remains unclear. Germline V CDR1 and CDR2: SNHLY, FYNNEI. The CDR3 has 15 amino acids. V was cut by 7 bases and J by 6 bases, with 21 bases left in between.

The gene calls are TRBV20-1 and TRBJ2-3; D remains unclear. V shed 7 bases and J shed 5 bases, with 10 bases lying between them. The CDR3 covers 11 residues. Germline V gene sequence: CDR1 DFQATT, CDR2 SNEGSKA (reference sequence). CDR3 DNA: TGCAGTGGTCAGAACGGAGATACGCAGTATTTT. Translated: CSGQNGDTQYF.

The J gene is TRBJ2-1, the V gene TRBV9, with 8 bases that match TRBD2. The V and J ends lost 5 bases and 7 bases, in that order; junction bases with no gene match: 11. This CDR3 region has 15 residues. Germline V CDR1 and CDR2: SGDLS, YYNGEE. As DNA, the CDR3 is TGTGCCAGCAGTGCCCTGGGGCGGGAGGTGAATGAGCAGTTCTTC. Its protein product is CASSALGREVNEQFF. Drawing the rest from reference TRBV9 and TRBJ2-1, the complete variable domain is DSGVTQTPKHLITATGQRVTLRCSPRSGDLSVYWYQQSLDQGLQFLIQYYNGEERAKGNILERFSAQQFPDLHSELNLSSLELGDSALYFCASSALGREVNEQFFGPGTRLTVL.

The chain has TRBV5-4 and TRBJ2-3, with D possibly being TRBD2 (6 bases). Trimming took 7 bases from V and 3 from J, leaving 15 bases between them. Looked up from germline, CDR1 is SGHNT and CDR2 is YYREEE (reference sequence). The CDR3 runs to 14 residues. The CDR3 region is CASGPGSRTDTQYF. The DNA of the CDR3 is TGTGCCAGCGGCCCCGGGAGTCGGACAGATACGCAGTATTTT.

The chain couples TRBV5-4 to TRBJ2-7, with 7 bases aligning to TRBD1. CDR1 is SGHNT, CDR2 YYREEE, per germline (reference sequence). Trimming at V came to 2 bases and at J to 6 bases, leaving 8 bases not matched to a gene. The CDR3 is 14 residues long. CDR3 residues: CASSLRSQGVEQYF. CDR3 DNA: TGTGCCAGCAGCTTACGTTCCCAGGGGGTCGAGCAGTACTTC.

The J gene is TRBJ2-7, the V gene TRBV7-2; 7 bases map to TRBD1. The germline CDR1 and CDR2 sequences are SGHTA and FQGNSA. Trimming cost V 1 base and J 3 bases; bases outside gene matches: 3. The CDR3 extends over 14 amino acids. The CDR3 region is CASSLEQGIYEQYF. The CDR3 DNA follows: TGTGCCAGCAGCTTAGAACAGGGGATCTACGAGCAGTACTTC. Based on the CDR3 plus reference TRBV7-2 and TRBJ2-7, the full variable domain is GAGVSQSPSNKVTEKGKDVELRCDPISGHTALYWYRQSLGQGLEFLIYFQGNSAPDKSGLPSDRFSAERTGGSVSTLTIQRTQQEDSAVYLCASSLEQGIYEQYFGPGTRLTVT.

By share, this clone counts as medium-sized. The chain is built from TRBV5-1 and TRBJ1-4; TRBD1 is a possible D gene (6 bases). CDR1 SGHRS and CDR2 YFSETQ come from the germline V gene. The CDR3 runs 14 residues. The V end lost 0 bases, the J end lost 8 bases, and 11 bases lay between the germline ends. The CDR3 DNA follows: TGCGCCAGCAGCTTGGAAGGGGGTCGGGAAAAACTGTTTTTT. Amino acids: CASSLEGGREKLFF.

The rearrangement joins TRBV27 to TRBJ1-1, with 9 bases lining up with TRBD1. The CDR3 extends over 13 amino acids. Trimming took 6 bases from V and 5 from J; bases not matched to a gene: 4. Germline CDR1 reads MNHEY; CDR2 reads SMNVEV (reference sequence). The CDR3 reads CASRGTGRTEAFF. The CDR3 DNA reads as TGTGCCAGCAGGGGGACAGGGCGGACTGAAGCTTTCTTT.

In this sample, this clone turned up many times. The chain links TRBV20-1 to TRBJ2-7; possibly TRBD2 for D (6 bases). Germline CDR1 DFQATT, CDR2 SNEGSKA (reference sequence). The CDR3 is 10 amino acids. With 7 bases removed from V and 7 bases from J, the gap between germline ends came to 11 bases. The CDR3 sequence is CSVMAGEQYF. CDR3 sequence (DNA): TGCAGTGTTATGGCGGGGGAGCAGTACTTC.

The chain recombines TRBV19 with TRBJ2-7; a possible D gene is TRBD1 (6 bases). The germline V gene has CDR1 LNHDA and CDR2 SQIVND (reference sequence). The CDR3 is 16 residues long. V was shortened by 4 bases and J by 4 bases, with 20 bases between the two germline ends. CDR3 region: CASSRDTRARGYEQYF. The CDR3 region has the DNA TGTGCCAGTAGTAGGGACACAAGGGCTAGAGGATACGAGCAGTACTTC. The full variable domain, completed using reference TRBV19 and TRBJ2-7, is DGGITQSPKYLFRKEGQNVTLSCEQNLNHDAMYWYRQDPGQGLRLIYYSQIVNDFQKGDIAEGYSVSREKKESFPLTVTSAQKNPTAFYLCASSRDTRARGYEQYFGPGTRLTVT.

The chain uses TRBV29-1 and TRBJ1-3, with TRBD1 matching 7 bases. Germline assignment: CDR1 SQVTM and CDR2 ANQGSEA. This CDR3 comprises 14 residues. With 2 bases clipped from V and 4 bases from J, the junction kept 5 bases outside the gene matches. CDR3 in DNA: TGCAGCGTTGAAAGGGGGCCGGGAGGAAACACCATATATTTT. Encoded protein: CSVERGPGGNTIYF. Complete variable domain (other parts from reference TRBV29-1 and TRBJ1-3): SAVISQKPSRDICQRGTSLTIQCQVDSQVTMMFWYRQQPGQSLTLIATANQGSEATYESGFVIDKFPISRPNLTFSTLTVSNMSPEDSSIYLCSVERGPGGNTIYFGEGSWLTVV.

This chain links TRBV5-4 with TRBJ2-5; D not certain. Germline V CDR1 and CDR2: SGHNT, YYREEE (reference sequence). V shed 0 bases and J shed 3 bases, with 0 bases lying between them. The CDR3 spans 11 residues. The CDR3 sequence is CASSLEETQYF. The CDR3 DNA is TGTGCCAGCAGCTTGGAAGAGACCCAGTACTTC.

This clone is categorized as medium-sized. The V call is TRBV29-1, the J call TRBJ1-1; D is uncertain. Germline V gene sequence: CDR1 SQVTM, CDR2 ANQGSEA. The CDR3 is 13 amino acids. The germline V and J ends were trimmed by 4 bases and 0 bases, with 9 bases remaining between them. The CDR3 reads CSVGLRMNTEAFF. As DNA, the CDR3 is TGCAGCGTTGGCTTAAGGATGAACACTGAAGCTTTCTTT.

V is TRBV7-9 and J is TRBJ1-1; unclear D gene. The germline V and J ends were trimmed by 10 bases and 3 bases, with 9 bases remaining between them. The CDR3 length is 11 residues. Per germline, CDR1 SEHNR and CDR2 FQNEAQ (reference sequence). This CDR3 is CATRAYTEAFF. In DNA form, the CDR3 reads TGTGCCACCCGAGCTTACACTGAAGCTTTCTTT.

The J gene is TRBJ2-2, the V gene TRBV27; tentative D call: TRBD2 (6 bases). CDR1 and CDR2 from the germline V gene are MNHEY and SMNVEV (reference sequence). V was pared by 11 bases and J by 5 bases, with 18 bases between. This CDR3 comprises 14 residues. This CDR3 is CASQTGLRTGELFF. CDR3 coding DNA: TGTGCCTCCCAAACGGGACTTAGAACCGGGGAGCTGTTTTTT.

This clone appeared a few times. The V call is TRBV6-6, the J call TRBJ1-2; TRBD1 aligns across 8 bases. V was clipped by 8 bases and J by 5 bases; unmatched bases: 7. Germline loops: CDR1 MNHNY, CDR2 SVGAGI (reference sequence). The CDR3 runs to 13 residues. The CDR3 sequence is CASSRQGWYGYTF. CDR3 coding DNA: TGTGCCAGCTCGCGACAGGGGTGGTATGGCTACACCTTC.

The V call is TRBV6-4, the J call TRBJ1-2; no clear D. The CDR3 spans 13 residues. The V end lost 5 bases, the J end lost 4 bases, and 11 bases lay between the germline ends. The germline V gene encodes CDR1 MRHNA and CDR2 SNTAGT. CDR3 amino acids: CASSNNPPYGYTF. The CDR3 DNA follows: TGTGCCAGCAGTAATAACCCCCCCTATGGCTACACCTTC.